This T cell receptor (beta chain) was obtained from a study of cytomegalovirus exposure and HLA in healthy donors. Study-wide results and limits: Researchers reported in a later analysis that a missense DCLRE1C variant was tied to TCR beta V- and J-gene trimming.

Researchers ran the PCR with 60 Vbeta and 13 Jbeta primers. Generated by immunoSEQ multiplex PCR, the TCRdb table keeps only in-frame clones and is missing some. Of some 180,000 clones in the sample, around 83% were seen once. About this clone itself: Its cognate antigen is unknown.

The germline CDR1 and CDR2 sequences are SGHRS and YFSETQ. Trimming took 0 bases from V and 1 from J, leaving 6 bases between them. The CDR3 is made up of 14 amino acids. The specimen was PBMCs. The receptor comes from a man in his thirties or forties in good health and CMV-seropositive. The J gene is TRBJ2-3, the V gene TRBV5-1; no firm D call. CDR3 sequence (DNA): TGCGCCAGCAGCTTGGAAGTAGGCACAGATACGCAGTATTTT. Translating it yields CASSLEVGTDTQYF.